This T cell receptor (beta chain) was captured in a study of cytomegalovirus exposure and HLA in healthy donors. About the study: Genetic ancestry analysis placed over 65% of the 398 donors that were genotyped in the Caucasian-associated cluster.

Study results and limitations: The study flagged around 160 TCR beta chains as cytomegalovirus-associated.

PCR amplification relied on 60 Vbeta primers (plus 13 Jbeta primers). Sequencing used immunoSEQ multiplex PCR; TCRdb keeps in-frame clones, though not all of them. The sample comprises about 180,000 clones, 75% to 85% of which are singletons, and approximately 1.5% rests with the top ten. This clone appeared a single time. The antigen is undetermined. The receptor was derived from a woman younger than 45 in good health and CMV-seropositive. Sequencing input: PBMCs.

The CDR3 is CASSLIPGEETQYF. The CDR3, as DNA: TGCGCCAGCAGCTTGATCCCAGGCGAGGAGACCCAGTACTTC. The gene calls are TRBV5-1 and TRBJ2-5; D gene unclear. The V gene lost 1 base and the J gene lost 5 bases, with 12 bases spanning the gap. The CDR3 contains 14 residues. Looked up from germline, CDR1 is SGHRS and CDR2 is YFSETQ.